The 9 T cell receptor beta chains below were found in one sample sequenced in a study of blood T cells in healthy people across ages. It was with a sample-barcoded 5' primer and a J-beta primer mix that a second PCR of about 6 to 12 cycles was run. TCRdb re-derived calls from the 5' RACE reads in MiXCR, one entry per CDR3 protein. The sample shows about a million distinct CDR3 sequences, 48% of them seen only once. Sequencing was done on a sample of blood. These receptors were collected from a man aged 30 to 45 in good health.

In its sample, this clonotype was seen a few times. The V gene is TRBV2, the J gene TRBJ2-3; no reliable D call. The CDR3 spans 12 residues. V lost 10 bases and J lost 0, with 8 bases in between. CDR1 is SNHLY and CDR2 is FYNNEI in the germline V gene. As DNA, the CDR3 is TGTGCCAACACGGACAGCACAGATACGCAGTATTTT. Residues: CANTDSTDTQYF.

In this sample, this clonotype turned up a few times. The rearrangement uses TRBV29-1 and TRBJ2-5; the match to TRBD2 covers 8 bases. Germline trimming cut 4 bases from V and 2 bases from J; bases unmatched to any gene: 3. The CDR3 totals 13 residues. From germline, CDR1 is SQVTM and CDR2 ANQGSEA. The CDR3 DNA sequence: TGCAGCGTTGGGGCGGGGGGTCAAGAGACCCAGTACTTC. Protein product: CSVGAGGQETQYF.

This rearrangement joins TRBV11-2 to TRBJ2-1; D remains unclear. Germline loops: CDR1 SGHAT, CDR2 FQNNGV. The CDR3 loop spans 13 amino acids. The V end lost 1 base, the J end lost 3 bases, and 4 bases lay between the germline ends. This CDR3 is CASSLGNYNEQFF. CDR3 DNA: TGTGCCAGCAGCTTAGGGAACTACAATGAGCAGTTCTTC.

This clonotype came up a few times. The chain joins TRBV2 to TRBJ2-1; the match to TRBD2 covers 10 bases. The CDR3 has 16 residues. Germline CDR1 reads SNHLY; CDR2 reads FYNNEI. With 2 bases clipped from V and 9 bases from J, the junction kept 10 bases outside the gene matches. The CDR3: CASSEQGAGGPLEQFF. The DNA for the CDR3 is TGTGCCAGCAGTGAACAGGGAGCGGGGGGGCCCCTTGAGCAGTTCTTC.

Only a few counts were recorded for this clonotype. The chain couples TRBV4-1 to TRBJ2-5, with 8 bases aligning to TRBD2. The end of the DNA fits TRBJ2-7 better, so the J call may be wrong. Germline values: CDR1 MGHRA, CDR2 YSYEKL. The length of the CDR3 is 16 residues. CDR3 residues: CASSQVRSSGVYEQYF. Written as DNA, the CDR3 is TGCGCCAGCAGCCAAGTTCGGAGTAGCGGGGTCTACGAGCAGTACTTC.

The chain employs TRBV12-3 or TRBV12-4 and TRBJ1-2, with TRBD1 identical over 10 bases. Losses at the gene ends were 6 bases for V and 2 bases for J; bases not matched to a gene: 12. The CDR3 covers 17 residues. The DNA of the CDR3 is TGTGCCAGCAGCCCCCCCGGGACAGGGGCCACCAACTATGGCTACACCTTC. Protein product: CASSPPGTGATNYGYTF.

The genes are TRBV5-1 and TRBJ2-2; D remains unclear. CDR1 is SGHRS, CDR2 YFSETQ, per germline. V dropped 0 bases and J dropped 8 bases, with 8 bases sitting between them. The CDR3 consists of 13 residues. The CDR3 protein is CASSLALGGELFF. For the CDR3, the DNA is TGCGCCAGCAGCTTGGCCCTCGGTGGGGAGCTGTTTTTT.

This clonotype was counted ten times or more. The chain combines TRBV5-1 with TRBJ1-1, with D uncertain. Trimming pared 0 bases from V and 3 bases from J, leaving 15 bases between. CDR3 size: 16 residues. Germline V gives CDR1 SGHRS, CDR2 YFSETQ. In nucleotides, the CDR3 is TGCGCCAGCAGCTTGGTGACCACATGGCAACACACTGAAGCTTTCTTT. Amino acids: CASSLVTTWQHTEAFF.

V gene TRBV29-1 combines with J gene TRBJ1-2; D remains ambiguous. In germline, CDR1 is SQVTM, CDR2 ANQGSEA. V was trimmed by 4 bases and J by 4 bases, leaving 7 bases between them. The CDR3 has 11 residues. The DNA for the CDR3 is TGCAGCGTTGGGCAGACCTATGGCTACACCTTC. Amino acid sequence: CSVGQTYGYTF.